Detailed here is one T cell receptor beta chain. This specimen comes from a study of glioma-infiltrating T cells after dendritic cell vaccination. Turning to the study itself: Three intradermal dendritic cell vaccine injections were given every two weeks.

The time point: after dendritic cell vaccination, including at tumor progression/relapse. The V segment lost 3 bases and the J segment 0 bases; nucleotides outside the gene matches: 8. Germline values: CDR1 LNHDA, CDR2 SQIVND (reference sequence). The CDR3 runs to 17 residues. Only in-frame clones appear in the TCRdb table, and some are missing; sequencing was by immunoSEQ multiplex PCR. The profile shows 85,000 to 100,000 clones, roughly four fifths of them singletons. The sequencing here drew on blood, taken after dendritic cell vaccination. The TCR was taken from a human donor with glioblastoma. J is TRBJ1-3 and V is TRBV19; TRBD1 matches 7 bases. The CDR3: CASSIPSGGLSGNTIYF. Here the CDR3 DNA reads TGTGCCAGTAGTATTCCCTCAGGGGGACTCTCTGGAAACACCATATATTTT.